The present T cell receptor (beta chain) was sequenced within a study of T cell responses to AZD1222 COVID-19 vaccine. TCRdb's copy holds only in-frame clones and misses some; the assay was immunoSEQ multiplex PCR. The table lists about 110,000 clones, about 95% of them singletons. Study-wide results and caveats: As reported, nearly half of all spike-specific TCRs target variant regions that are unmutated. Regions 160-218 and 743-854 held dominance among vaccine-associated CD4 TCRs, which spanned spike. Mostly white British, mostly female donors; authors suggested clonal diversity may be underestimated. Repertoire sampling happened only post peak T cell response.

A note on this clone: The antigen is undetermined.

V gave up 5 bases and J gave up 0 bases, with 14 bases separating them. Germline V lookup: CDR1 MNHEY, CDR2 SVGAGI. The CDR3 is made up of 15 amino acids. The receptor was isolated from an adult who received the AZD1222 COVID-19 vaccine. V usage is TRBV6-5 and J usage is TRBJ2-7; D could derive from TRBD1 or TRBD2 (5 bases each). The material sequenced was peripheral blood, taken 28 days after the second AZD1222 dose. The chain's CDR3 is CASSQDKGSSYEQYF. Here the CDR3 DNA reads TGTGCCAGCAGTCAGGACAAGGGGAGCTCCTACGAGCAGTACTTC.